The sequence of this T cell receptor beta chain was determined in a study of cytomegalovirus exposure and HLA in healthy donors. Only one count was recorded for this clone. What it binds is unknown. V dropped 0 bases and J dropped 6 bases, with 11 bases sitting between them. The CDR3 length is 14 residues. Germline CDR1 is LGHNA and CDR2 is YNFKEQ. The donors were part of the validation cohort, which consisted of roughly 120 subjects and was separate from the first cohort of about 650 subjects. Only in-frame clones appear in the TCRdb table, and some are missing; sequencing was by immunoSEQ multiplex PCR. The sample carries under 140,000 clones, roughly nine tenths recorded once. Study conclusions and caveats: Researchers reported that a few CMV-associated chains were confirmed in vitro as CMV antigen-specific. More than 150 TCR beta chains were listed as cytomegalovirus-associated.

The chain combines TRBV4-2 with TRBJ1-1; D may be TRBD1 (5 bases). This TCR was recovered from a woman aged 18-29 years in good health and CMV-seronegative. The specimen was PBMCs. The CDR3 bases are TGTGCCAGCAGCCAAGAGGGGGGGAAAGCTGAAGCTTTCTTT. This sequence encodes CASSQEGGKAEAFF.